This T cell receptor (beta chain) is from a study of T cell responses to AZD1222 COVID-19 vaccine. Points on this clone: The antigen remains unidentified. At one boundary the junction diverges from the germline segment, which might be a read error.

Study-wide results and caveats: The sample set comprised mostly white British donors with more females, and clonal diversity was possibly underestimated. Baseline testing showed seropositivity in only 6 or 7 AZD1222 recipients.

This table comes from immunoSEQ multiplex PCR, and its TCRdb copy is limited to in-frame clones, with some not included. The sample records around 190,000 clones, roughly 94% being singletons. This CDR3 is built from 12 residues. Germline CDR1 reads SGHAT; CDR2 reads FQDESV (reference sequence). This sequence originates from an adult who received the AZD1222 COVID-19 vaccine. The material was peripheral blood, obtained 28 days after the second AZD1222 dose. The rearrangement links TRBV11-1 to TRBJ1-1, with TRBD1 as a possible D gene (5 bases). The CDR3 DNA reads TGTGCCAGCAGCGTAGCTGGGGCAAGAGCTTTCTTT. It codes for CASSVAGARAFF.